The clone carrying this TCR beta chain came up once. Antigen unknown. This sample was taken from a study of cytomegalovirus exposure and HLA in healthy donors. The PCR contained 60 Vbeta and 13 Jbeta primers. Sequencing was performed with immunoSEQ multiplex PCR; in TCRdb, only in-frame clones are kept and a portion is missing. Of tens of thousands of clones in the sample, 66% were seen once. Study-wide results and caveats: Earlier analysis looked at TCR beta V segments, and most were productive about 90% or about 30% of the time.

The clonotype comes from a man aged 50 to 60 in good health and CMV-seropositive. Sequencing was performed on PBMCs.

For the CDR3, the DNA is TGCGCCAGCAGCGCGTACAGGGGGGACACTGAAGCTTTCTTT. Protein sequence: CASSAYRGDTEAFF. The chain is built from TRBV5-1 and TRBJ1-1, with 8 bases matching TRBD1. CDR1 and CDR2 (germline): SGHRS, YFSETQ. Trimming at V came to 4 bases and at J to 3 bases, leaving 5 bases not matched to a gene. The CDR3 has 14 residues.